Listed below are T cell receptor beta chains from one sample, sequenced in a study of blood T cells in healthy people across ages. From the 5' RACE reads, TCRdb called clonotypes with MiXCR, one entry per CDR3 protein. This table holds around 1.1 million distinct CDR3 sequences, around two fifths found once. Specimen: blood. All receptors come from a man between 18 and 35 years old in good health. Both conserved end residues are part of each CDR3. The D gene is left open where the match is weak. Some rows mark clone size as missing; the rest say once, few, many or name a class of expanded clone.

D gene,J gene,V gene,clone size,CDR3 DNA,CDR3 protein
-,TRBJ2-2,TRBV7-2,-,TGTGCCAGCAGCTTACGGGGGGCGTTGAGCGGGGAGCTGTTTTTT,CASSLRGALSGELFF
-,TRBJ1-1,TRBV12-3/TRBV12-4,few,TGTGCCAGCAGTTTTGCCAACACTGAAGCTTTCTTT,CASSFANTEAFF
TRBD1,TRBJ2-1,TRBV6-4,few,TGTGCCAGCAGTGCAGACAGGGCGGGTGGCAATGAGCAGTTCTTC,CASSADRAGGNEQFF
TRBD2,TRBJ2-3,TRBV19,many,TGTGCCAGTACCCAGACTAGCGTCACAGATACGCAGTATTTT,CASTQTSVTDTQYF
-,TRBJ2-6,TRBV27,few,TGTGCCAGCAGCCGCGGGGTGGCCAACGTCCTGACTTTC,CASSRGVANVLTF
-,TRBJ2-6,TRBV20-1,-,TGCAGTGCTTTACTCTCTGGGGCCAACGTCCTGACTTTC,CSALLSGANVLTF
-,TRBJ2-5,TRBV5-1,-,TGCGCCAGCAGCGTGGATGGGACAATGGGGACCCAGTACTTC,CASSVDGTMGTQYF
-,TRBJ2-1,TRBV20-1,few,TGCAGTGCTAGAGACCCTACGAGCTCCTACAATGAGCAGTTCTTC,CSARDPTSSYNEQFF
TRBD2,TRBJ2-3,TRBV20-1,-,TGCAGCCCTCTAGCGGAGGATCAGGATACGCAGTATTTT,CSPLAEDQDTQYF
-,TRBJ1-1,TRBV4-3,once,TGCGCCAGCAGCCAAGCCCACTATGGGGGGGGGAACACTGAAGCTTTCTTT,CASSQAHYGGGNTEAFF
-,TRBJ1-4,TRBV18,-,TGTGCCAGCTCGCTCCAGGGGCAAAGTGAAAAACTGTTTTTT,CASSLQGQSEKLFF
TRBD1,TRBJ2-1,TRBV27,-,TGTGCCAGCAGTACTATCGGGACAGGACATAATAAGCAGTTCTTC,CASSTIGTGHNKQFF
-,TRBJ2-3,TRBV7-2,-,TGTGCCAGCAGCTTAGGGGAACTAGATTCAGATACGCAGTATTTT,CASSLGELDSDTQYF
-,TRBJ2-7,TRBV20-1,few,TGCAGTTTAAAGGGGGGCGGCGACGAGCAGTACTTC,CSLKGGGDEQYF
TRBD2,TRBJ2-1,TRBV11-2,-,TGTGCCAGCAGCATCGCCGGACTAGCGGGCGATGAGCAGTTCTTC,CASSIAGLAGDEQFF
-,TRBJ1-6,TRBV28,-,TGTGCCAGCAGGACCTTCGCCCGTCTAACTCCCCTCCACTTT,CASRTFARLTPLHF
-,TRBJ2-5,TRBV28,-,TGTGCCAGCAGTTTGATCGGCAGGGCCATCCAAGAGACCCAGTACTTC,CASSLIGRAIQETQYF
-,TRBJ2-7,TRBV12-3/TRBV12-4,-,TGTGCCAGCAGTTTAGGGCCTGTCGGCGAGCAGTACTTC,CASSLGPVGEQYF
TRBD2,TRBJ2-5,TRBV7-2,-,TGTGCCAGCAGCTTTCAAAGCGGGGGGGGAAATAATGAGCGGTACTTC,CASSFQSGGGNNERYF
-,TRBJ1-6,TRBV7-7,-,TGTGCTAGCATGACAGTGAGCTCCTATAATTCACCCCTCCACTTT,CASMTVSSYNSPLHF
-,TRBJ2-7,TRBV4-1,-,TGCGCCAGCAGCCAAGAGGTCCAGCAGGGGTACAATGAGCAGTACTTC,CASSQEVQQGYNEQYF
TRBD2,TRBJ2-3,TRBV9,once,TGTGCCAGCAGCGTAGATGCGGGGGGGCCCACAGATACGCAGTATTTT,CASSVDAGGPTDTQYF
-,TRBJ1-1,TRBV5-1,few,TGCGCCAGCAGCTTGGACGTACAGGGAGGGACTGAAGCTTTCTTT,CASSLDVQGGTEAFF
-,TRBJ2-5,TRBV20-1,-,TGCAGTGCTAGTGAACTAGTGGGGATATACCAAGAGACCCAGTACTTC,CSASELVGIYQETQYF
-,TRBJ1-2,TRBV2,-,TGTGCCAGCATACCTAATGGGGGGGATGGAGTTAGCTACACCTTC,CASIPNGGDGVSYTF
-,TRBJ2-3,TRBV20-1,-,TGCAGTGCTAGAGATCATAAGGCCTCCGCAGATACGCAGTATTTT,CSARDHKASADTQYF
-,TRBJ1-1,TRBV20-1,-,TGCAGTGCTATACAGGTGAACACTGAAGCTTTCTTT,CSAIQVNTEAFF
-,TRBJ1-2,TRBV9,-,TGTGCCAGCAGTTCATTTGTGGGAGCGCAAAACTATGGCTACACCTTC,CASSSFVGAQNYGYTF
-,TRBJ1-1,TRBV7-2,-,TGTGCCAGCAATCTAGGCATACTGGCCACTGAAGCTTTCTTT,CASNLGILATEAFF
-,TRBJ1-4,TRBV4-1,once,TGCGCCAGTAGGTTGGACCTCCCCAATGAAAAACTGTTTTTT,CASRLDLPNEKLFF
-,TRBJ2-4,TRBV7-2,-,TGTGCCAGCAGCGTGGGACTCGACAAAAACATTCAGTACTTC,CASSVGLDKNIQYF
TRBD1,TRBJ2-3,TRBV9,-,TGTGCCAACAGCGTATCGGGACAGGGGGGAACAGATACGCAGTATTTT,CANSVSGQGGTDTQYF
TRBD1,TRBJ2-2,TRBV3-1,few,TGTGCCAGCAGCCGACTCATGACAGGGGGCACCGGGGAGCTGTTTTTT,CASSRLMTGGTGELFF
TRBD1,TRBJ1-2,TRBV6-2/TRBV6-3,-,TGTGCCAGCAGTCGACAGGGGGCGAAGGATAACTATGGCTACACCTTC,CASSRQGAKDNYGYTF
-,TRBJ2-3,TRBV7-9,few,TGTGCCAGCAGCTTAGGCGCAGGGTACACAGATACGCAGTATTTT,CASSLGAGYTDTQYF
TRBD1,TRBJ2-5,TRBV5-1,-,TGCGCCAGCAGCCCCCGAGGACAGGGGGCTATGAATGAGCAGTACTTC,CASSPRGQGAMNEQYF
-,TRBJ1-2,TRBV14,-,TGTGCCAGCAGCCCCGGGACTGCCATAGGCTACACCTTC,CASSPGTAIGYTF
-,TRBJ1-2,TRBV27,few,TGTGCCAGCAGTTTCCGAAGGGGGGGTTATGGCTACACCTTC,CASSFRRGGYGYTF
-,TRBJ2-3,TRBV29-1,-,TGCAGCGTTGAATATAATTACGAGGACAGCACAGATACGCAGTATTTT,CSVEYNYEDSTDTQYF
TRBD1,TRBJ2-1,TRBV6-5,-,TGTGCCAGCAGTCGGACAGGGGGCGGATGGAATGAGCAGGTCTTC,CASSRTGGGWNEQVF
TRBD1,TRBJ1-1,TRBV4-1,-,TGCGCCAGCAGCCAAGATACAGGGGGCTTTTTAGTGAACACTGAAGCTTTCTTT,CASSQDTGGFLVNTEAFF
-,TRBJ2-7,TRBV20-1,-,TGCAGTGCTCTGGGGAGGTCCTACGAGCAGTACTTC,CSALGRSYEQYF
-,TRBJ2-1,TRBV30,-,TGTGCCTGGAGTGTACGAGGTCCCTCTTACAATGAGCAGTTCTTC,CAWSVRGPSYNEQFF
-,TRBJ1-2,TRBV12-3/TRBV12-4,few,TGTGCCAGCAGTTTTGGGGAGGGTGGCTACACCTTC,CASSFGEGGYTF
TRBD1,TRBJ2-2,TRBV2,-,TGTGCCAGCAGTGCTCAGGGGGCGAACACCGGGGAGCTGTTTTTT,CASSAQGANTGELFF
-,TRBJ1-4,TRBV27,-,TGTGCCAGTAGTCTCCAGGGACCTCCTAATGAAAAACTGTTTTTT,CASSLQGPPNEKLFF
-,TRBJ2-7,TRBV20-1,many,TGCAGTGCTAACCCAGGAGCCGACTCCTACGAGCAGTACTTC,CSANPGADSYEQYF
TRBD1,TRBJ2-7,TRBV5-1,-,TGCGCCAGCAGCTCGGACAGGGCGAAATACGAGCAGTACTTC,CASSSDRAKYEQYF
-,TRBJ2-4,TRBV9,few,TGTGCCAGCAGCGGAGGGGAGAACATTCAGTACTTC,CASSGGENIQYF